The 16 T cell receptor beta chains below were found in one sample sequenced in a study of T cells in Graves' hyperthyroidism and ophthalmopathy. There were TCR beta CDR3 regions amplified from RNA transcripts. The HTBI set primed first-round TCR CDR3 RT-PCR. From the multiplex PCR reads, TCRdb called clonotypes with MiXCR, one entry per CDR3 protein. The data contain 560,000 or so distinct CDR3 sequences, 15% to 20% of them singletons. The sample comprised blood. These receptors all come from a man in his forties or fifties with Graves' ophthalmopathy.

This clonotype appeared many times. This sequence joins TRBV5-1 and TRBJ2-7; 7 bases are a match to TRBD1. The V gene's germline CDR1 is SGHRS and CDR2 YFSETQ. J was trimmed by 9 bases and V by 2 bases; bases with no gene match: 5. The CDR3 covers 12 residues. CDR3 nucleotides: TGCGCCAGCAGCTTACTGACAGGGCTGCAGTACTTC. Its translation: CASSLLTGLQYF.

The chain links TRBV7-9 to TRBJ1-6; 9 bases map to TRBD1. The ends lost 7 bases at V and 9 bases at J; junction bases unmatched: 7. In germline, CDR1 is SEHNR, CDR2 FQNEAQ (reference sequence). The CDR3 covers 14 residues. For the CDR3, the DNA is TGTGCCAGCACACCGGGACAGGGCGGTTCACCCCTCCACTTT. It specifies CASTPGQGGSPLHF.

V is TRBV9 and J is TRBJ2-7, with TRBD1 as a possible D gene (5 bases). The CDR3 covers 15 residues. V gave up 1 base and J gave up 2 bases, with 13 bases separating them. Germline V CDR1 and CDR2: SGDLS, YYNGEE. The CDR3 loop is CASSVSTGSTYEQYF. For the CDR3, the DNA is TGTGCCAGCAGCGTAAGCACAGGTTCTACCTACGAGCAGTACTTC.

This clonotype was observed a few times. The chain carries TRBV6-9 and TRBJ2-3; D unresolved. Germline assignment: CDR1 MNHGY and CDR2 SVAAGI. This CDR3 contains 13 residues. Deletions cut 0 bases from V and 4 bases from J, with 5 bases between. CDR3 coding DNA: TGTGCCAGCAGTTATTCGAATCCAGATACGCAGTATTTT. Residues: CASSYSNPDTQYF.

This rearrangement joins TRBV28 to TRBJ1-5; TRBD1 aligns across 7 bases. V shed 5 bases and J 0 bases; nucleotides not matched to a gene: 19. The germline V gene has CDR1 MDHEN and CDR2 SYDVKM. The CDR3 loop spans 20 amino acids. CDR3 DNA sequence: TGTGCCAGCAGTCCGACCAAGAGACAGGGACGTTTTTATAGCAATCAGCCCCAGCATTTT. Amino acid sequence: CASSPTKRQGRFYSNQPQHF.

The chain is built from TRBV20-1 and TRBJ1-2, with a possible D match to TRBD1 (5 bases). Germline loops: CDR1 DFQATT, CDR2 SNEGSKA (reference sequence). The CDR3 consists of 16 residues. Trimming removed 0 bases at V and 1 base at J, with 15 bases between. This CDR3 reads CSARDPPGGFNYGYTF. Written as DNA, the CDR3 is TGCAGTGCTAGAGACCCCCCGGGGGGATTTAACTATGGCTACACCTTC.

In its sample, this clonotype was seen a few times. The chain uses TRBV6-1 and TRBJ2-7, with D tentatively TRBD2 (6 bases). Germline CDR1 MNHNS, CDR2 SASEGT. This CDR3 contains 14 residues. Between the trimmed V and J ends, which lost 3 bases and 3 bases, there was a span of 12 bases. CDR3: CASSDRDSFYEQYF. The CDR3 nucleotides are TGTGCCAGCAGTGACCGGGACTCCTTCTACGAGCAGTACTTC.

The chain carries TRBV20-1 and TRBJ2-7; 12 nucleotides agree with TRBD1. The CDR3 runs 13 residues. V was clipped by 6 bases and J by 7 bases; unmatched bases: 7. Germline CDR1 is DFQATT and CDR2 is SNEGSKA (reference sequence). CDR3 nucleotides: TGCAGTGCCGGGACAGGGGGCTTTCGAGAGCAGTACTTC. This sequence encodes CSAGTGGFREQYF.

The J gene is TRBJ2-7, the V gene TRBV5-1; tentatively, D is TRBD2 (6 bases). Deletions cut 0 bases from V and 5 bases from J, with 18 bases between. CDR1 is SGHRS and CDR2 is YFSETQ in the germline V gene. The CDR3 has 16 residues. As DNA, the CDR3 is TGCGCCAGCAGCTTGGCCGGCGGGAAGGGGATGAACGAGCAGTACTTC. It encodes CASSLAGGKGMNEQYF.

Concerning this clonotype itself: A much larger clone lies one base from this, so it may be a read error. The chain combines TRBV5-1 with TRBJ2-7; TRBD1 agrees at 7 bases. The CDR3 is made up of 14 amino acids. V shed 5 bases and J 2 bases; nucleotides not matched to a gene: 7. CDR1 and CDR2 from the germline V gene are SGHRS and YFSETQ. CDR3 residues: CASSGQASPYEQYF. In nucleotides, the CDR3 is TGCGCCAGCAGTGGACAGGCTAGCCCCTACGAGCAGTACTTC.

The chain recombines TRBV7-9 with TRBJ1-4; 10 nucleotides align to TRBD1. This CDR3 has 15 amino acids. V was pared by 6 bases and J by 7 bases, with 8 bases of the junction left unmatched. The V gene's germline CDR1 is SEHNR and CDR2 FQNEAQ (reference sequence). The CDR3 here is CASRRAGDRGEKLFF. CDR3 nucleotide sequence: TGTGCCAGCAGACGAGCGGGGGACAGGGGTGAAAAACTGTTTTTT.

The chain has TRBV19 and TRBJ1-2, with 8 bases that match TRBD1. The J segment lost 4 bases and the V segment lost 6 bases, leaving 10 bases of the junction unmatched. This CDR3 has 15 residues. Looked up from germline, CDR1 is LNHDA and CDR2 is SQIVND (reference sequence). CDR3 in amino acids: CASRPDRGILYGYTF. The CDR3 DNA is TGTGCCAGTAGGCCAGACAGGGGAATACTCTATGGCTACACCTTC.

J is TRBJ2-7 and V is TRBV20-1; D not resolved. The CDR3 loop spans 13 amino acids. CDR1 and CDR2 (germline): DFQATT, SNEGSKA (reference sequence). Trimming shortened V by 1 base and J by 4 bases, and 11 bases separated the two germline ends. CDR3 amino acids: CSARGWSKYEQYF. The CDR3 DNA follows: TGCAGTGCTAGAGGGTGGAGTAAGTACGAGCAGTACTTC.

The rearrangement joins TRBV24-1 to TRBJ1-2; D is unclear. The CDR3 has 18 residues. V lost 7 bases and J 6 bases, leaving 29 bases between the germline ends. Germline values: CDR1 KGHDR, CDR2 SFDVKD. DNA of the CDR3: TGTGCCACCAGGGCCCCATCAGACATCCCCGGTCCTCGTCATGGCTACACCTTC. Translated, it gives CATRAPSDIPGPRHGYTF.

This clonotype was seen repeatedly, ten times or more. The chain joins TRBV6-2 or TRBV6-3 to TRBJ2-5; 11 bases match TRBD2. Trimming at V came to 0 bases and at J to 5 bases, leaving 8 bases not matched to a gene. The CDR3 is 17 residues long. CDR1 is MNHEY and CDR2 is SVGEGT in the germline V gene. The CDR3 sequence: CASSYSRLAGGLETQYF. The CDR3 bases are TGTGCCAGCAGTTACTCACGGCTAGCGGGAGGCTTGGAGACCCAGTACTTC.

This clonotype was seen more than once but under ten times. This chain joins TRBV5-1 and TRBJ2-7, with D possibly being TRBD1 (5 bases). CDR3 length: 14 amino acids. V lost 1 base to trimming and J lost 3 bases, with 11 bases between them. Germline assignment: CDR1 SGHRS and CDR2 YFSETQ. In DNA, the CDR3 is TGCGCCAGCAGCTTGTACGACAGTTTCTACGAGCAGTACTTC. Protein: CASSLYDSFYEQYF.